These T cell receptor beta chains were read from a single sample in a study of CD8 T cells in ankylosing spondylitis. In TCRdb, the 5' RACE reads were re-called with MiXCR into one record per CDR3 protein. This sample yields some 130,000 distinct CDR3 sequences, of which roughly 8% are seen a single time; roughly 7.2% belongs to the top ten. The source material was synovial fluid, either unsorted or a sorted T cell fraction (not recorded which). The receptors stem from a male donor with ankylosing spondylitis. Each CDR3 is given with its conserved first and last residue. The D gene is left open where the match is weak. Clone sizes are given selectively: once, few, many, or a class where the clone is expanded.

d_gene	len	abundance	v_gene	j_gene	CDR3aa	CDR3nt
-	13	few	TRBV27	TRBJ1-1	CASSLHAEGRAFF	TGTGCCAGCAGTTTACATGCGGAGGGACGGGCTTTCTTT
-	12	few	TRBV27	TRBJ2-2	CASSRVNGELFF	TGTGCCAGCAGCAGGGTCAACGGGGAGCTGTTTTTT
-	15	-	TRBV29-1	TRBJ2-7	CSVEDPRGRVSEQYF	TGCAGCGTTGAAGATCCCCGGGGACGGGTGAGCGAGCAGTACTTC
TRBD1	14	few	TRBV5-6	TRBJ1-1	CASSLGQGGVAAFF	TGTGCCAGCAGCTTGGGACAGGGCGGTGTAGCAGCTTTCTTT
TRBD1	15	few	TRBV20-1	TRBJ1-5	CSASPFDRGNQPQHF	TGCAGTGCTAGTCCCTTTGACAGGGGCAATCAGCCCCAGCATTTT
-	11	-	TRBV24-1	TRBJ1-1	CATSEGTEAFF	TGTGCCACGTCCGAGGGCACTGAAGCTTTCTTT
-	14	-	TRBV28	TRBJ1-1	CASSGRATDTEAFF	TGTGCCAGCAGTGGGCGGGCAACGGACACTGAAGCTTTCTTT
-	14	few	TRBV7-2	TRBJ2-5	CASSLAQGWETQYF	TGTGCCAGCAGCTTAGCGCAGGGGTGGGAGACCCAGTACTTC
TRBD1	12	-	TRBV20-1	TRBJ1-1	CTTLQGDTEAFF	TGCACTACATTACAGGGGGACACTGAAGCTTTCTTT
-	15	few	TRBV21-1	TRBJ1-2	CASSKVRTSNYGYTF	TGTGCCAGCAGCAAAGTGAGGACCTCTAACTATGGCTACACCTTC
-	16	many	TRBV12-3/TRBV12-4	TRBJ2-7	CASSLMAGIFPYEQYF	TGTGCCAGCAGTCTAATGGCCGGGATCTTCCCTTACGAGCAGTACTTC
-	13	-	TRBV7-2	TRBJ2-3	CASSSGPPDTQYF	TGTGCCAGCAGCTCCGGACCCCCAGATACGCAGTATTTT
TRBD2	14	-	TRBV3-1	TRBJ2-1	CASSQDGEGNEQFF	TGTGCCAGCAGCCAAGACGGGGAGGGCAATGAGCAGTTCTTC
-	11	-	TRBV20-1	TRBJ2-7	CSASLLGEQYF	TGCAGTGCTAGCCTACTCGGCGAGCAGTACTTC
-	14	-	TRBV12-3/TRBV12-4	TRBJ1-2	CASSPGLNSGGYTF	TGTGCCAGCAGTCCCGGGCTAAACTCGGGGGGCTACACCTTC
-	14	many	TRBV6-5	TRBJ2-2	CASTSRGNTGELFF	TGTGCCAGCACTTCCCGGGGAAACACCGGGGAGCTGTTTTTT
TRBD1	15	once	TRBV11-2	TRBJ1-1	CASSLRGQANTEAFF	TGTGCCAGCAGCTTGCGGGGACAGGCGAACACTGAAGCTTTCTTT
-	16	-	TRBV9	TRBJ1-2	CASSVVDGPGYGGYTF	TGTGCCAGCAGCGTAGTCGACGGGCCAGGGTATGGTGGCTACACCTTC
-	14	many	TRBV18	TRBJ2-2	CASSPPNSPGELFF	TGTGCCAGCTCACCACCAAACAGCCCCGGGGAGCTGTTTTTT
-	12	many	TRBV2	TRBJ2-5	CASSETAETQYF	TGTGCCAGCAGTGAAACCGCAGAGACCCAGTACTTC
-	15	-	TRBV5-1	TRBJ2-6	CASIHGGSGANVLTF	TGCGCCAGCATCCACGGGGGCTCTGGGGCCAACGTCCTGACTTTC